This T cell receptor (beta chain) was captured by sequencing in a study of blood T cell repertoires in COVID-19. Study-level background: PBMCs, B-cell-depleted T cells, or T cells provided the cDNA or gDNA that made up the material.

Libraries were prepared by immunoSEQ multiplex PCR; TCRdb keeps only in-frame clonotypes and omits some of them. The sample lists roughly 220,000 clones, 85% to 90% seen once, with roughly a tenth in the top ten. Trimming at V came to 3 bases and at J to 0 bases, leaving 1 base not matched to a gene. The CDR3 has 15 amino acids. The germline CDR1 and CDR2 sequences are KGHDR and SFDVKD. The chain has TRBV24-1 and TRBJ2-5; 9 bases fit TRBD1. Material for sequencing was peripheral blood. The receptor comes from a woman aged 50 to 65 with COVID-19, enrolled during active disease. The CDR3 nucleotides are TGTGCCACCAGTGATGGACAGGGGTACCAAGAGACCCAGTACTTC. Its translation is CATSDGQGYQETQYF.